Sequencing of this TCR beta chain was carried out in a study of shared clonotypes between healthy human individuals. Generated by immunoSEQ multiplex PCR, the TCRdb table keeps only in-frame clones and is missing some. The sample yields 550,000 to 700,000 clones, around 73% seen once. The CDR3 loop spans 17 amino acids. In germline, CDR1 is MDHEN, CDR2 SYDVKM. V dropped 4 bases and J dropped 6; count of bases not matched to a gene: 13. The sample consisted of memory CD4+ T cells sorted from blood. As for subset: CD45RA-negative fraction. This clonotype originated in a woman aged 25 to 39 in good health. V usage is TRBV28 and J usage is TRBJ2-1; 9 nucleotides agree with TRBD1. The CDR3 reads CASSSRTRDRVGNEQFF. The CDR3 region has the DNA TGTGCCAGCAGTTCCCGAACTCGGGACAGGGTAGGCAATGAGCAGTTCTTC. Full variable domain (outside the CDR3, taken from reference TRBV28 and TRBJ2-1): DVKVTQSSRYLVKRTGEKVFLECVQDMDHENMFWYRQDPGLGLRLIYFSYDVKMKEKGDIPEGYSVSREKKERFSLILESASTNQTSMYLCASSSRTRDRVGNEQFFGPGTRLTVL.